This is a list of T cell receptor beta chains from one sample in a study of blood T cell repertoires in COVID-19. This table comes from immunoSEQ multiplex PCR, and its TCRdb copy is limited to in-frame clones, with some not included. The table records roughly 160,000 clones, 80% of them present only once. Sequenced sample: PBMCs or T cells enriched from blood (not recorded which). All receptors derive from a woman in her sixties who had recovered from COVID-19. Each CDR3 is given with its conserved first and last residue. Fields, in order: V gene, D gene, J gene, clone size, CDR3 DNA, CDR3 protein. The D gene is left open where the match is weak. A clone size is listed for some rows: how often the clone was seen (once, few, many), or a class if it is expanded.

v_call: TRBV5-1; d_call: -; j_call: TRBJ1-4; clone_size: -; cdr3_nt: TGCGCCAGCAGTCATGACAGCACTAATGAAAAACTGTTTTTT; cdr3_aa: CASSHDSTNEKLFF
v_call: TRBV10-1; d_call: -; j_call: TRBJ2-1; clone_size: -; cdr3_nt: TGCGCCAGCAGCCAAGGACTTGGAGGTGAGCAGTTCTTC; cdr3_aa: CASSQGLGGEQFF
v_call: TRBV7-6; d_call: TRBD2; j_call: TRBJ2-2; clone_size: -; cdr3_nt: TGTGCCAGCAGCCCCGGGACTAGCGGGGCGACCGGGGAGCTGTTTTTT; cdr3_aa: CASSPGTSGATGELFF
v_call: TRBV19; d_call: -; j_call: TRBJ1-2; clone_size: -; cdr3_nt: TGTGCCTCCAGTATCCCCCAGTCTCTTGCTGGCTACACCTTC; cdr3_aa: CASSIPQSLAGYTF
v_call: TRBV6-5; d_call: -; j_call: TRBJ2-7; clone_size: -; cdr3_nt: TGTGCCAGCAGTTACTCGTCGGTGCGCGAGCAGTACTTC; cdr3_aa: CASSYSSVREQYF
v_call: TRBV6-5; d_call: TRBD2; j_call: TRBJ2-1; clone_size: few; cdr3_nt: TGTGCCAGCAGTTACAGAGCGGGGTTCGGGAATGAGCAGTTCTTC; cdr3_aa: CASSYRAGFGNEQFF
v_call: TRBV3-1/TRBV3-2; d_call: -; j_call: TRBJ1-1; clone_size: -; cdr3_nt: TGTGCCAGCAGCCAAGATCCCAGGGCTGAAGCTTTCTTT; cdr3_aa: CASSQDPRAEAFF
v_call: TRBV6-5; d_call: TRBD1; j_call: TRBJ1-1; clone_size: -; cdr3_nt: TGTGCCAGCAGCTCTCCCGGACAGGGGAACACTGAAGCTTTCTTT; cdr3_aa: CASSSPGQGNTEAFF
v_call: TRBV15; d_call: -; j_call: TRBJ1-1; clone_size: -; cdr3_nt: TGTGCCACCAGCAGTGCGAGGGTGGGAGGGACTGAAGCTTTCTTT; cdr3_aa: CATSSARVGGTEAFF
v_call: TRBV19; d_call: -; j_call: TRBJ2-3; clone_size: few; cdr3_nt: TGTGCCAGTAATAATAGGGTCAGGGGCCCCACAGATACGCAGTATTTT; cdr3_aa: CASNNRVRGPTDTQYF
v_call: TRBV27; d_call: -; j_call: TRBJ1-2; clone_size: -; cdr3_nt: TGTGCCAGCAGCTACACAGGAAACTATGGCTACACCTTC; cdr3_aa: CASSYTGNYGYTF
v_call: TRBV9; d_call: -; j_call: TRBJ2-5; clone_size: -; cdr3_nt: TGTGCCAGCAGCGTACGGGGGGCAGAAGAGACCCAGTACTTC; cdr3_aa: CASSVRGAEETQYF
v_call: TRBV19; d_call: -; j_call: TRBJ1-2; clone_size: -; cdr3_nt: TGTGCCAGCCACAAAACCGGCGGCTATGGCTACACCTTC; cdr3_aa: CASHKTGGYGYTF
v_call: TRBV2; d_call: TRBD1; j_call: TRBJ1-2; clone_size: -; cdr3_nt: TGTGCCAGCAGTATAGACAGGGAAAATGGCTACACCTTC; cdr3_aa: CASSIDRENGYTF
v_call: TRBV27; d_call: TRBD1; j_call: TRBJ2-2; clone_size: few; cdr3_nt: TGTGCCAGCAGTCGCTACGGGACAGGGGCGAACACCGGGGAGCTGTTTTTT; cdr3_aa: CASSRYGTGANTGELFF
v_call: TRBV7-8; d_call: -; j_call: TRBJ1-5; clone_size: -; cdr3_nt: TGTGCCAGCAGCTTAGGACTCACATACAATCAGCCCCAGCATTTT; cdr3_aa: CASSLGLTYNQPQHF
v_call: TRBV9; d_call: TRBD2; j_call: TRBJ2-1; clone_size: once; cdr3_nt: TGTGCCAGCAGCCTCGAGGGGGCTAGCGGGGGGAATGAGCAGTTCTTC; cdr3_aa: CASSLEGASGGNEQFF
v_call: TRBV11-2; d_call: TRBD2; j_call: TRBJ2-5; clone_size: -; cdr3_nt: TGTGCCAGCAGCTTAGAGCGGGGGGGCTTGAAGACCCAGTACTTC; cdr3_aa: CASSLERGGLKTQYF
v_call: TRBV9; d_call: TRBD2; j_call: TRBJ2-1; clone_size: -; cdr3_nt: TGTGCCAGCAGCGTAGCCGGAGCGGGGGGGCCTGATGAGCAGTTCTTC; cdr3_aa: CASSVAGAGGPDEQFF
v_call: TRBV27; d_call: -; j_call: TRBJ1-1; clone_size: few; cdr3_nt: TGTGCCAGCAGTTTGAATCTAGGGAACACTGAAGCTTTCTTT; cdr3_aa: CASSLNLGNTEAFF
v_call: TRBV5-3; d_call: TRBD2; j_call: TRBJ2-7; clone_size: -; cdr3_nt: TGTGCCAGAAGCTTGAAGGGGACTAACGAGCAGTACTTC; cdr3_aa: CARSLKGTNEQYF
v_call: TRBV28; d_call: TRBD1; j_call: TRBJ2-1; clone_size: -; cdr3_nt: TGTGCCAGCAGTCTCCCAGGGGGCAGGAATGAGCAGTTCTTC; cdr3_aa: CASSLPGGRNEQFF
v_call: TRBV6-1; d_call: -; j_call: TRBJ1-2; clone_size: -; cdr3_nt: TGTGCCAGCAGTGACAGGGTAGATGACTACACCTTC; cdr3_aa: CASSDRVDDYTF
v_call: TRBV10-3; d_call: -; j_call: TRBJ1-3; clone_size: -; cdr3_nt: TGTGCCATCAGTGAGGGAGGGGAACCTGGAAACACCATATATTTT; cdr3_aa: CAISEGGEPGNTIYF
v_call: TRBV6-4; d_call: -; j_call: TRBJ1-1; clone_size: few; cdr3_nt: TGTGCCAGCAGGACCCATGCGACAGGTTCGGGCACTGAAGCTTTCTTT; cdr3_aa: CASRTHATGSGTEAFF
v_call: TRBV6-5; d_call: -; j_call: TRBJ2-2; clone_size: -; cdr3_nt: TGTGCCAGCAGAACCCCAGGGACCGGGGAGCTGTTTTTT; cdr3_aa: CASRTPGTGELFF
v_call: TRBV30; d_call: TRBD1; j_call: TRBJ1-1; clone_size: -; cdr3_nt: TGTGCCTGGAGTTTCTCAGGCAGGGGGAAGACTGAAGCTTTCTTT; cdr3_aa: CAWSFSGRGKTEAFF
v_call: TRBV5-1; d_call: TRBD2; j_call: TRBJ2-5; clone_size: -; cdr3_nt: TGCGCCAGTACGGGCGGACTAACGGGAGGTGAGACCCAGTACTTC; cdr3_aa: CASTGGLTGGETQYF
v_call: TRBV6-1; d_call: TRBD1; j_call: TRBJ1-6; clone_size: -; cdr3_nt: TGTGCCAGCAGTGGACAGGGATGGGCCTATAATTCACCCCTCCACTTT; cdr3_aa: CASSGQGWAYNSPLHF
v_call: TRBV7-6; d_call: TRBD2; j_call: TRBJ2-3; clone_size: -; cdr3_nt: TGTGCCAGCAGCTTGAGGCGGGGGGGCCTAGATACGCAGTATTTT; cdr3_aa: CASSLRRGGLDTQYF
v_call: TRBV6-5; d_call: TRBD1; j_call: TRBJ1-2; clone_size: many; cdr3_nt: TGTGCCAGCAGTTACGATATACAGGGGGGAGGTTATGGCTACACCTTC; cdr3_aa: CASSYDIQGGGYGYTF
v_call: TRBV11-2; d_call: -; j_call: TRBJ2-1; clone_size: -; cdr3_nt: TGTGCCAGCAGCCCTGGGGCAACTTCCATCAATGAGCAGTTCTTC; cdr3_aa: CASSPGATSINEQFF
v_call: TRBV6-5; d_call: -; j_call: TRBJ2-7; clone_size: many; cdr3_nt: TGTGCCAGCAGGCCGACTGGCTACGAGCAGTACTTC; cdr3_aa: CASRPTGYEQYF
v_call: TRBV27; d_call: -; j_call: TRBJ1-1; clone_size: -; cdr3_nt: TGTGCCAGCTCCCCGGGGGTGAACACTGAAGCTTTCTTT; cdr3_aa: CASSPGVNTEAFF
v_call: TRBV30; d_call: TRBD2; j_call: TRBJ2-4; clone_size: -; cdr3_nt: TGTGCCTGGAGTGTAGGACTAGCGGGGTCCAAAAACATTCAGTACTTC; cdr3_aa: CAWSVGLAGSKNIQYF
v_call: TRBV21-1; d_call: -; j_call: TRBJ2-1; clone_size: once; cdr3_nt: TGTGCCAGCAGCATCAGGCGCCCGTACAATGAGCAGTTCTTC; cdr3_aa: CASSIRRPYNEQFF
v_call: TRBV6-1; d_call: TRBD1; j_call: TRBJ2-4; clone_size: -; cdr3_nt: TGTGCCAGCAGTGAGACAGGGTCCAAAAACATTCAGTACTTC; cdr3_aa: CASSETGSKNIQYF
v_call: TRBV7-2; d_call: -; j_call: TRBJ2-2; clone_size: many; cdr3_nt: TGTGCCAGCAGTCCGGACGGGAGTCTGGGGGAGCTGTTTTTT; cdr3_aa: CASSPDGSLGELFF
v_call: TRBV12-3/TRBV12-4; d_call: -; j_call: TRBJ2-7; clone_size: -; cdr3_nt: TGTGCCAGCAGTTTCGCGGGAATGGGGGAGCAGTACTTC; cdr3_aa: CASSFAGMGEQYF
v_call: TRBV5-5; d_call: -; j_call: TRBJ2-5; clone_size: few; cdr3_nt: TGTGCCAGCAGCTTGGCCGTTTTAGGGAGGCAAGAGACCCAGTACTTC; cdr3_aa: CASSLAVLGRQETQYF
v_call: TRBV11-2; d_call: -; j_call: TRBJ1-6; clone_size: -; cdr3_nt: TGTGCCAGCAGCTTAGCACAGTCCAAAGGTCTTTCACCCCTCCACTTT; cdr3_aa: CASSLAQSKGLSPLHF
v_call: TRBV6-5; d_call: TRBD1; j_call: TRBJ2-7; clone_size: -; cdr3_nt: TGTGCCAGCAGACGGGGACAGGGGCCATTCTACGAGCAGTACTTC; cdr3_aa: CASRRGQGPFYEQYF
v_call: TRBV5-1; d_call: TRBD1; j_call: TRBJ1-1; clone_size: once; cdr3_nt: TGCGCCAGCAGCTTGGGTGGGACAGGGGGCACTGAAGCTTTCTTT; cdr3_aa: CASSLGGTGGTEAFF
v_call: TRBV7-8; d_call: -; j_call: TRBJ1-2; clone_size: -; cdr3_nt: TGTGCCAGCAGCTTAGGGGACTTTGGCTATGGCTACACCTTC; cdr3_aa: CASSLGDFGYGYTF
v_call: TRBV2; d_call: TRBD1; j_call: TRBJ1-5; clone_size: -; cdr3_nt: TGTGCCAGCATGGACAGGGTAAATCAGCCCCAGCATTTT; cdr3_aa: CASMDRVNQPQHF
v_call: TRBV19; d_call: -; j_call: TRBJ1-2; clone_size: many; cdr3_nt: TGTGCCAGTAGTAGAGTGTCGGCAGGGTTGCTGGGCTACACCTTC; cdr3_aa: CASSRVSAGLLGYTF
v_call: TRBV19; d_call: TRBD1; j_call: TRBJ1-2; clone_size: -; cdr3_nt: TGTGCCAGTAGTATCCAGGCAGGGGGCCGCTATGGCTACACCTTC; cdr3_aa: CASSIQAGGRYGYTF
v_call: TRBV6-1; d_call: -; j_call: TRBJ1-5; clone_size: -; cdr3_nt: TGTGCCAGCAGTGAAGCGGGAGTAGGGATTAGCAATCAGCCCCAGCATTTT; cdr3_aa: CASSEAGVGISNQPQHF
v_call: TRBV14; d_call: TRBD2; j_call: TRBJ2-2; clone_size: -; cdr3_nt: TGTGCCAGCAGCCTAACGGGGGGGAACACCGGGGAGCTGTTTTTT; cdr3_aa: CASSLTGGNTGELFF